One sample yielded the 4 T cell receptor beta chains listed below, sequenced in a study of blood T cell repertoires in COVID-19. Some clones are missing from TCRdb's copy, which holds only in-frame ones; the method was immunoSEQ multiplex PCR. The sample has 65,000 to 70,000 clones; over 75% are singletons. The sample taken for sequencing was peripheral blood. The receptor set was obtained from a man of 80 years or more with acute or convalescent COVID-19.

V gene TRBV15 combines with J gene TRBJ1-1; D is unclear. The length of the CDR3 is 15 residues. The germline V and J ends were trimmed by 0 bases and 4 bases, with 12 bases remaining between them. Germline V gene lookup returns CDR1 LNHNV and CDR2 YYDKDF (reference sequence). CDR3 nucleotide sequence: TGTGCCACCAGCAGAGAGGTACCCCCGAGCACTGAAGCTTTCTTT. Protein: CATSREVPPSTEAFF. The whole variable domain, remainder taken from reference TRBV15 and TRBJ1-1, is DAMVIQNPRYQVTQFGKPVTLSCSQTLNHNVMYWYQQKSSQAPKLLFHYYDKDFNNEADTPDNFQSRRPNTSFCFLDIRSPGLGDTAMYLCATSREVPPSTEAFFGQGTRLTVV.

This clone showed up just once. This chain joins TRBV11-2 and TRBJ1-1, with D unresolved. Germline V gene sequence: CDR1 SGHAT, CDR2 FQNNGV. The CDR3 consists of 16 residues. The V gene lost 3 bases and the J gene lost 0 bases, with 14 bases spanning the gap. This CDR3 reads CASSFWLTRMNTEAFF. The CDR3 DNA reads as TGTGCCAGCAGCTTCTGGTTGACACGAATGAACACTGAAGCTTTCTTT.

The V gene is TRBV30, the J gene TRBJ1-5, with 9 bases fitting TRBD1. Looked up from germline, CDR1 is GTSNPN and CDR2 is SVGIG (reference sequence). V was pared by 1 base and J by 1 base, with 8 bases of the junction left unmatched. This CDR3 spans 17 amino acids. The CDR3 reads CAWSGQGGARSNQPQHF. The CDR3 DNA reads TGTGCCTGGAGTGGACAGGGGGGAGCGCGAAGCAATCAGCCCCAGCATTTT.

The gene calls are TRBV19 and TRBJ2-5, with 14 nucleotides matching TRBD2. The CDR3 totals 16 residues. The J segment lost 1 base and the V segment lost 3 bases, leaving 1 base of the junction unmatched. Germline V gives CDR1 LNHDA, CDR2 SQIVND (reference sequence). The CDR3 region has the DNA TGTGCCAGTAGTATCGGACTAGCGGGAGGCCAAGAGACCCAGTACTTC. Protein: CASSIGLAGGQETQYF.